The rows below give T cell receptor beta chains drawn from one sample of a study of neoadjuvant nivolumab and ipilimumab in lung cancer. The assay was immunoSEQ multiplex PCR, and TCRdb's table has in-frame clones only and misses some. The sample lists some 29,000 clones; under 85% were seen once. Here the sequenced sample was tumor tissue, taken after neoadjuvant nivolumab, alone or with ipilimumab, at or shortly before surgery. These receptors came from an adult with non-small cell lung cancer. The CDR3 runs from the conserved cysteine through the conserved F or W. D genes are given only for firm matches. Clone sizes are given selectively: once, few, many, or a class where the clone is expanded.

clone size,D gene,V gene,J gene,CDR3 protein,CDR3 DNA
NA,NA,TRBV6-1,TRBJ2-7,CASTPGVGYEQYF,TGTGCCAGCACGCCGGGGGTGGGGTACGAGCAGTACTTC
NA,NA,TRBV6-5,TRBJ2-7,CASSYSPGQGYEQYF,TGTGCCAGCAGTTACTCCCCCGGGCAGGGGTACGAGCAGTACTTC
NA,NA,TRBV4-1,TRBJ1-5,CASSQGSGASYQPQHF,TGCGCCAGCAGCCAAGGGTCAGGGGCCTCCTATCAGCCCCAGCATTTT
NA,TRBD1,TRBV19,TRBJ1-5,CASSMRPSGTGSLGNQPQHF,TGTGCCAGTAGTATGCGCCCCTCCGGGACAGGGTCTTTAGGCAATCAGCCCCAGCATTTT
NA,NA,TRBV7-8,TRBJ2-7,CASSLAGEEQYF,TGTGCCAGCAGCTTAGCGGGAGAGGAGCAGTACTTC
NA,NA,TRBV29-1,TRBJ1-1,CSVFSPENTEAFF,TGCAGCGTTTTCTCACCGGAAAACACTGAAGCTTTCTTT
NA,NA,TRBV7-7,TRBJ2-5,CASSLRGTGETQYF,TGTGCTAGCAGCTTACGGGGAACCGGGGAGACCCAGTACTTC
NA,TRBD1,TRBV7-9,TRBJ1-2,CASSDTMGTGGDHGYGYTF,TGTGCCAGCAGTGATACGATGGGGACAGGGGGTGATCATGGCTATGGCTACACCTTC
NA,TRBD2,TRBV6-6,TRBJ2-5,CASRPTGGPQETQYF,TGTGCCAGCAGACCAACGGGGGGACCCCAAGAGACCCAGTACTTC
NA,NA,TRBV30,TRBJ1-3,CAWSRGTHSGNTIYF,TGTGCCTGGAGTAGGGGGACACACTCTGGAAACACCATATATTTT
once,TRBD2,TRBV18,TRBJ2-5,CASSPTAGGETQYF,TGTGCCAGCTCACCAACAGCGGGGGGAGAGACCCAGTACTTC
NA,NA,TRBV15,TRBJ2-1,CATSRGQAYNEQFF,TGTGCCACCAGCAGAGGACAGGCCTACAATGAGCAGTTCTTC
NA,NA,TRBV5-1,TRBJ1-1,CASSIEPGMNTEAFF,TGCGCCAGCAGCATAGAACCAGGTATGAACACTGAAGCTTTCTTT
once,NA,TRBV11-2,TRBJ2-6,CASSLLGASGANVLTF,TGTGCCAGCAGCTTACTGGGGGCGTCCGGGGCCAACGTCCTGACTTTC
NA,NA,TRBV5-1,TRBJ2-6,CASTTGANVLTF,TGCGCCAGTACGACTGGGGCCAACGTCCTGACTTTC
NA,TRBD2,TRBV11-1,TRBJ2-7,CASSPSPTGLAGRGEQYF,TGTGCCAGCAGCCCGTCACCAACGGGACTAGCGGGAAGGGGTGAGCAGTACTTC
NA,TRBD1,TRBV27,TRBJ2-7,CASSPFLRPGQEFYYEQYF,TGTGCCAGCAGTCCCTTTCTACGACCGGGACAGGAATTTTACTACGAGCAGTACTTC
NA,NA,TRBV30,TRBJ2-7,CAWSGVVGRRSSYEQYF,TGTGCCTGGAGTGGGGTTGTAGGCCGAAGAAGCTCCTACGAGCAGTACTTC
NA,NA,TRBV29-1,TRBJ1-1,CSGGRSSNTEAFF,TGCAGCGGGGGAAGGTCTTCGAACACTGAAGCTTTCTTT
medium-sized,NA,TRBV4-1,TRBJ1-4,CASSQDLTQGWVNEKLFF,TGCGCCAGCAGCCAAGATCTTACGCAGGGGTGGGTTAATGAAAAACTGTTTTTT
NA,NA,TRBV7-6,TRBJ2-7,CASSLWAVSYEQYF,TGTGCCAGCAGCTTATGGGCCGTCTCCTACGAGCAGTACTTC
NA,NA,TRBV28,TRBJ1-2,CASSGGGFSGYTF,TGTGCCAGCAGTGGGGGCGGGTTCTCTGGCTACACCTTC
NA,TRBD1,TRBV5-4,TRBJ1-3,CASSLQGDSGNTIYF,TGTGCCAGCAGCTTACAGGGGGACTCTGGAAACACCATATATTTT
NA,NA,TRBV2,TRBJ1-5,CASRINSNQPQHF,TGTGCCAGCAGAATTAATAGCAATCAGCCCCAGCATTTT
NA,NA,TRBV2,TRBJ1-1,CASRTEMNTEAFF,TGTGCCAGCCGGACAGAGATGAACACTGAAGCTTTCTTT
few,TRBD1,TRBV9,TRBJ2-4,CASSVDRGNIQYF,TGTGCCAGCAGCGTCGACAGGGGGAACATTCAGTACTTC
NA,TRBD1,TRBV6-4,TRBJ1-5,CASSDYGQGCQPQHF,TGTGCCAGCAGTGATTACGGACAGGGTTGTCAGCCCCAGCATTTT
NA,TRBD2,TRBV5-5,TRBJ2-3,CASSLAPSGGSTDTQYF,TGTGCCAGCAGCTTGGCCCCTAGCGGGGGGAGCACAGATACGCAGTATTTT